Following are 10 T cell receptor beta chains from one sample sequenced in a study of OX40 agonist ivuxolimab in advanced cancers. The data were produced by immunoSEQ multiplex PCR, yet TCRdb's version contains in-frame clones alone and is incomplete. The data show over 55,000 clones, with about 81% seen just once and roughly 5.3% held by the top ten. Sequenced here: CD4+ or CD8+ T cells sorted from blood, sampled in a trial of the OX40 agonist ivuxolimab. The receptors stem from an adult with an advanced solid tumor such as melanoma, head and neck, liver or kidney cancer.

The chain carries TRBV25-1 and TRBJ1-1, with D possibly being TRBD1 (6 bases). Looked up from germline, CDR1 is MGHDK and CDR2 is SYGVNS. This CDR3 has 16 amino acids. V was cut by 8 bases and J by 0 bases, with 19 bases left in between. The CDR3 reads CASGGLSDTMNTEAFF. The CDR3 DNA reads TGTGCCAGCGGGGGGCTCTCGGACACTATGAACACTGAAGCTTTCTTT. Supplemented by reference TRBV25-1 and TRBJ1-1, the full variable domain reads EADIYQTPRYLVIGTGKKITLECSQTMGHDKMYWYQQDPGMELHLIHYSYGVNSTEKGDLSSESTVSRIRTEHFPLTLESARPSHTSQYLCASGGLSDTMNTEAFFGQGTRLTVV.

The V and J genes are TRBV9 and TRBJ2-1; a weak D match, TRBD2 (5 bases). The CDR3 runs 14 residues. The germline V gene has CDR1 SGDLS and CDR2 YYNGEE. The ends were cut back, 2 bases at V and 8 bases at J, with 14 bases in the middle. In DNA, the CDR3 is TGTGCCAGCAGCGTCGGGTTGGCGGGCTATGAGCAGTTCTTC. It is translated as CASSVGLAGYEQFF.

The V gene is TRBV5-5, the J gene TRBJ2-7; D unresolved. CDR1 SGHKS and CDR2 YYEKEE come from the germline V gene (reference sequence). V lost 7 bases, J lost 0 bases, and 17 bases lay in between. CDR3 length: 15 residues. The CDR3 DNA is TGTGCCAGCCGTATTAGGCTAGGCAACTCCTACGAGCAGTACTTC. Its protein product is CASRIRLGNSYEQYF.

The chain combines TRBV30 with TRBJ1-5; D is undetermined. The germline V gene encodes CDR1 GTSNPN and CDR2 SVGIG (reference sequence). The CDR3 contains 14 residues. Trimming left V 5 bases short and J 0 bases short, with 11 bases between. CDR3 nucleotide sequence: TGTGCCTGGGGGTCCGAAAATAGCAATCAGCCCCAGCATTTT. The encoded protein is CAWGSENSNQPQHF. The full variable domain, completed using reference TRBV30 and TRBJ1-5, is SQTIHQWPATLVQPVGSPLSLECTVEGTSNPNLYWYRQAAGRGLQLLFYSVGIGQISSEVPQNLSASRPQDRQFILSSKKLLLSDSGFYLCAWGSENSNQPQHFGDGTRLSIL.

The rearrangement joins TRBV11-3 to TRBJ2-5, with 13 bases that match TRBD2. The CDR3 spans 15 residues. The V and J ends lost 5 bases and 5 bases, in that order; junction bases with no gene match: 5. Germline CDR1 is SGHNT and CDR2 is YENEEA. In nucleotides, the CDR3 is TGTGCCAGCAGCCGAGGACTAGCGGGAGAGGAGACCCAGTACTTC. It encodes CASSRGLAGEETQYF. Complete variable domain (other parts from reference TRBV11-3 and TRBJ2-5): EAGVVQSPRYKIIEKKQPVAFWCNPISGHNTLYWYLQNLGQGPELLIRYENEEAVDDSQLPKDRFSAERLKGVDSTLKIQPAELGDSAVYLCASSRGLAGEETQYFGPGTRLLVL.

This clone was seen only once. The gene calls are TRBV11-2 and TRBJ2-5, with D perhaps TRBD2 (6 bases). Germline V lookup: CDR1 SGHAT, CDR2 FQNNGV. CDR3 size: 16 residues. V dropped 1 base and J dropped 7 bases, with 19 bases sitting between them. The CDR3 here is CASSLVSGTGLGTQYF. In nucleotides, the CDR3 is TGTGCCAGCAGCTTAGTATCGGGGACTGGCCTTGGGACCCAGTACTTC.

V gene TRBV30 combines with J gene TRBJ1-6; 10 nucleotides match TRBD1. Germline V CDR1 and CDR2: GTSNPN, SVGIG (reference sequence). CDR3 length: 15 residues. The V and J ends lost 5 bases and 2 bases, in that order; junction bases with no gene match: 3. The CDR3 loop reads CAWDRGLAYNSPLHF. CDR3 nucleotides: TGTGCCTGGGACAGGGGGCTGGCCTATAATTCACCCCTCCACTTT.

CDR3 amino acids: CSVVTLAPLNEQFF. Here the CDR3 DNA reads TGCAGCGTTGTAACTTTGGCTCCCCTCAATGAGCAGTTCTTC. V gene TRBV29-1 combines with J gene TRBJ2-1; D is undetermined. The CDR3 has 14 amino acids. Germline values: CDR1 SQVTM, CDR2 ANQGSEA. V lost 4 bases and J 6 bases, leaving 16 bases between the germline ends.

This clone was found once. The chain is built from TRBV7-9 and TRBJ2-3, with 8 positions matching TRBD1. Germline CDR1 SEHNR, CDR2 FQNEAQ (reference sequence). The CDR3 is made up of 17 amino acids. The V gene end was trimmed by 1 base and the J gene end by 6 bases; junction bases not matched to a gene: 12. The CDR3 bases are TGTGCCAGCAGCTTAGGACAGGGGTCTGTCATTTATGATACGCAGTATTTT. Translated: CASSLGQGSVIYDTQYF.

The chain carries TRBV5-6 and TRBJ1-1; no clear D. Per germline, CDR1 SGHDT and CDR2 YYEEEE. Trimming stripped 0 bases from V and 6 bases from J, with 6 bases between. The CDR3 contains 12 residues. The DNA for the CDR3 is TGTGCCAGCAGCTTGGAGACGCCTGAAGCTTTCTTT. Residues: CASSLETPEAFF.